Listed below are T cell receptor beta chains from one sample, sequenced in a study of blood T cell repertoires in COVID-19. The protocol was immunoSEQ multiplex PCR, while the TCRdb copy is restricted to in-frame clones and leaves out a portion. The sample carries around 260,000 clones, 90% recorded once. The sequenced sample consisted of PBMCs or T cells enriched from blood (not recorded which). These receptors all stem from a woman aged 30 to 39 who had recovered from COVID-19. Each CDR3 is given with its conserved first and last residue. Each record gives: clone size, V gene, D gene, J gene, CDR3 DNA, CDR3 protein. A D gene is named only where the DNA matches it firmly. Clone size is not always given. Where it is, it says once, few, many or a class for expanded clones.

size: once; V: TRBV27; D: TRBD1; J: TRBJ2-7; DNA: TGTGCCAGCGGTCGGGACAGAGCCTACGAGCAGTACTTC; CDR3: CASGRDRAYEQYF
size: NA; V: TRBV5-1; D: NA; J: TRBJ1-1; DNA: TGCGCCAGCAGCCTGGGACCAGAGGGAAAGACTGAAGCTTTCTTT; CDR3: CASSLGPEGKTEAFF
size: once; V: TRBV9; D: TRBD2; J: TRBJ2-1; DNA: TGTGCCAGCAGCCGTACTAGCGGGAGTTACGATGAGCAGTTCTTC; CDR3: CASSRTSGSYDEQFF
size: NA; V: TRBV5-1; D: TRBD2; J: TRBJ2-2; DNA: TGCGCCAGCAGCCCCCTAGCTAGCGGGAACACCGGGGAGCTGTTTTTT; CDR3: CASSPLASGNTGELFF
size: NA; V: TRBV25-1; D: NA; J: TRBJ2-1; DNA: TGTGCCAGCAATAACGTAGGAGGGCAGTTCTTC; CDR3: CASNNVGGQFF
size: NA; V: TRBV7-2; D: NA; J: TRBJ2-4; DNA: TGTGCCAGCAGCTTAGCTACCCGGACAGAATACAACATTCAGTACTTC; CDR3: CASSLATRTEYNIQYF
size: NA; V: TRBV28; D: NA; J: TRBJ2-7; DNA: TGTGCCAACAGGGCCATCTCCTACGAGCAGTACTTC; CDR3: CANRAISYEQYF
size: few; V: TRBV9; D: TRBD2; J: TRBJ2-1; DNA: TGTGCCAGCAGCGTAGGTACTAGCGCCTCCTACAATGAGCAGTTCTTC; CDR3: CASSVGTSASYNEQFF
size: NA; V: TRBV20-1; D: NA; J: TRBJ1-1; DNA: TGCAGTGCTGGGCTCCTTGAAGCTTTCTTT; CDR3: CSAGLLEAFF
size: NA; V: TRBV19; D: TRBD2; J: TRBJ2-7; DNA: TGTGCCAGCAGTAGGACTAGCGGGTTCTACGAGCAGTACTTC; CDR3: CASSRTSGFYEQYF
size: few; V: TRBV30; D: TRBD1; J: TRBJ1-5; DNA: TGTGCCTGGAGTGTAGGACAGGCTCGGAGTCAGCCCCAGCATTTT; CDR3: CAWSVGQARSQPQHF
size: NA; V: TRBV7-3; D: NA; J: TRBJ1-2; DNA: TGTGCCAGCAGCTTAACGTCCCAGGTCGGGAGCTATGGCTACACCTTC; CDR3: CASSLTSQVGSYGYTF
size: NA; V: TRBV30; D: NA; J: TRBJ2-7; DNA: TGTGCCTGGAGTAGAAGGGGCAACGAGCAGTACTTC; CDR3: CAWSRRGNEQYF
size: few; V: TRBV2; D: NA; J: TRBJ1-5; DNA: TGTGCCAGCAGTGAAGCGCCAGGGCCGGGTCAGCCCCAGCATTTT; CDR3: CASSEAPGPGQPQHF
size: NA; V: TRBV13; D: TRBD1; J: TRBJ1-6; DNA: TGTGCCAGCAGCCCGGGACAGGTTAATTCACCCCTCCACTTT; CDR3: CASSPGQVNSPLHF
size: once; V: TRBV19; D: NA; J: TRBJ1-5; DNA: TGTGCCAGTAGTTATTGGGACAAGAATCAGCCCCAGCATTTT; CDR3: CASSYWDKNQPQHF
size: NA; V: TRBV28; D: TRBD2; J: TRBJ2-7; DNA: TGTGCCAGCAGTTTTAGCGGGACTCTCTCCTACGAGCAGTACTTC; CDR3: CASSFSGTLSYEQYF
size: NA; V: TRBV18; D: NA; J: TRBJ2-7; DNA: TGTGCCAGCTCACCATCCGGAGTTTCCTACGAGCAGTACTTC; CDR3: CASSPSGVSYEQYF